One sample yielded the 32 T cell receptor beta chains listed below, sequenced in a study of regulatory T cells in long-lasting Graves disease (dated by TCRdb to the early 2020s). Interpreted using the paper, the time point label stands for: newly diagnosed GD, antithyroid drugs for less than 3 months. For both TCR sequencing and RNA sequencing, RNA was extracted from PBMCs in TRIzol. The library was obtained by multiplex PCR. Data came from an Illumina HiSeq 4000. To build TCR beta libraries, CDR3 regions were amplified by Arm-PCR using iRepertoire HTBI primers. Using fastp at Q25 and MiXCR, TCRdb reprocessed the public reads and kept productive beta chains. Duplicate CDR3 protein sequences are folded into a single record with the most common DNA and genes. The sample yields about 460,000 distinct CDR3 sequences; 14% were counted once. More than 15% of the sample belongs to the ten largest clones.

This sample was shared with a second study, whose subject was T cells in Graves' hyperthyroidism and ophthalmopathy.

Material: peripheral blood mononuclear cells (PBMCs), obtained at new diagnosis, from a patient treated with antithyroid drugs. The receptor source for this set is a woman aged 50 to 60 with Graves disease. Donor details come from another sample of the same person, matched by shared clones.

The CDR3 DNA is TGTGCCAGCAGCCAAGGAGGGCGGTGGGGCACTGAAGCTTTCTTT. Its translation is CASSQGGRWGTEAFF. The chain employs TRBV14 and TRBJ1-1; D gene uncertain. V was shortened by 1 base and J by 4 bases, with 13 bases between the two germline ends. This CDR3 has 15 amino acids. Germline CDR1 and CDR2: SGHDN and FVKESK.

This clonotype was seen many times. V gene TRBV6-1 combines with J gene TRBJ2-1; no definite D call. The CDR3 runs to 14 residues. CDR1 is MNHNS and CDR2 is SASEGT in the germline V gene. Trimming took 6 bases from V and 4 from J, leaving 13 bases between them. The CDR3 loop is CASRIPSPYNEQFF. The DNA of the CDR3 is TGTGCCAGCAGGATTCCCTCTCCATACAATGAGCAGTTCTTC.

This clonotype was detected many times. The chain joins TRBV27 to TRBJ2-7; 9 positions agree with TRBD1. V was clipped by 10 bases and J by 3 bases; unmatched bases: 10. The germline gives CDR1 MNHEY, CDR2 SMNVEV (reference sequence). The CDR3 totals 14 residues. CDR3 protein: CATQLGQGYYEQYF. In DNA, the CDR3 is TGTGCCACACAACTGGGACAGGGATACTACGAGCAGTACTTC.

The chain is built from TRBV29-1 and TRBJ1-2; D perhaps matches TRBD1 (5 bases). In germline, CDR1 is SQVTM, CDR2 ANQGSEA. The CDR3 covers 12 residues. Trimming took 4 bases from V and 2 from J, leaving 8 bases between them. The CDR3 coding sequence is TGCAGCGTTGCGGACATAAACTATGGCTACACCTTC. Its protein product is CSVADINYGYTF.

In the case of this clonotype: As the CDR3 is not closed by the conserved phenylalanine or tryptophan, this likely results from a read error. The chain employs TRBV12-3 or TRBV12-4 and TRBJ2-1; the D is unclear. This CDR3 is built from 14 residues. The V end lost 5 bases, the J end lost 2 bases, and 10 bases lay between the germline ends. CDR3 bases: TGTGCCAGCAGTCCACCAGCCCCCTACAATGAGCAGTTCCTC. Translating it yields CASSPPAPYNEQFL.

This clonotype was observed a few times. A much larger clone differs by one base, so this may be a read error. The chain has TRBV12-3 or TRBV12-4 and TRBJ2-7; D is undetermined. CDR3 length equals 13 residues. The CDR3 is CASSFNNRYEQHF. In DNA form, the CDR3 reads TGTGCCAGCAGTTTTAACAATCGCTACGAGCAGCACTTC.

This chain joins TRBV19 and TRBJ2-1; D is ambiguous. V was shortened by 4 bases and J by 0 bases, with 10 bases between the two germline ends. Germline V CDR1 and CDR2: LNHDA, SQIVND (reference sequence). The CDR3 sequence is 15 residues long. This CDR3 is CASSTGSISYNEQFF. The DNA of the CDR3 is TGTGCCAGTAGTACCGGCAGTATCTCCTACAATGAGCAGTTCTTC.

This clonotype was found many times. CDR3 DNA: TGTGCCACCAGTGCCCAACGCGCCGATCAGCCCCAGCATTTT. It codes for CATSAQRADQPQHF. V usage is TRBV24-1 and J usage is TRBJ1-5; D is unresolved. CDR1 is KGHDR, CDR2 SFDVKD, per germline. The CDR3 consists of 14 residues. V lost 5 bases and J lost 5, with 12 bases in between.

This clonotype was seen at least ten times. The chain carries TRBV6-1 and TRBJ2-3; 11 bases align to TRBD2. CDR1 MNHNS and CDR2 SASEGT come from the germline V gene. The CDR3 runs 15 residues. V was pared by 6 bases and J by 3 bases, with 5 bases of the junction left unmatched. The CDR3 here is CASRELAGVTDTQYF. The CDR3 region has the DNA TGTGCCAGCAGGGAACTAGCGGGAGTGACAGATACGCAGTATTTT.

This clonotype was counted only a few times. The chain carries TRBV30 and TRBJ1-5; D remains ambiguous. The ends were cut back, 1 base at V and 3 bases at J, with 4 bases in the middle. The CDR3 runs 12 residues. Germline V lookup: CDR1 GTSNPN, CDR2 SVGIG (reference sequence). The CDR3 DNA reads as TGTGCCTGGAGTGGGCCCAATCAGCCCCAGCATTTT. It encodes CAWSGPNQPQHF.

V is TRBV20-1 and J is TRBJ2-1; 7 bases map to TRBD2. Unmatched junction bases numbered 13, after V lost 6 bases and J lost 8 bases. In germline, CDR1 is DFQATT, CDR2 SNEGSKA (reference sequence). The CDR3 covers 14 residues. The CDR3 DNA sequence: TGCAGTGCCATGGGGGGGGAGGGTGGCTATGAGCAGTTCTTC. Its translation is CSAMGGEGGYEQFF.

At least ten counts were recorded for this clonotype. The chain recombines TRBV6-2 or TRBV6-3 with TRBJ1-1; D is possibly TRBD1 (6 bases). V lost 5 bases, J lost 4 bases, and 14 bases lay in between. Germline V gene data show CDR1 as MNHEY and CDR2 as SVGEGT. This CDR3 is built from 14 residues. CDR3 in amino acids: CASSEQGFGTEAFF. CDR3 nucleotides: TGTGCCAGCAGTGAACAGGGCTTCGGCACTGAAGCTTTCTTT.

This clonotype was seen a handful of times. The J gene is TRBJ1-1, the V gene TRBV28; 8 positions agree with TRBD1. V gave up 2 bases and J gave up 12 bases; unmatched junction bases: 11. This CDR3 is built from 14 residues. The germline gives CDR1 MDHEN, CDR2 SYDVKM. CDR3 sequence reads: CASSLGGQGARTFF. The DNA of the CDR3 is TGTGCCAGCAGTTTAGGTGGGCAGGGGGCAAGAACTTTCTTT. The variable domain in full, completed from reference TRBV28 and TRBJ1-1, reads DVKVTQSSRYLVKRTGEKVFLECVQDMDHENMFWYRQDPGLGLRLIYFSYDVKMKEKGDIPEGYSVSREKKERFSLILESASTNQTSMYLCASSLGGQGARTFFGQGTRLTVV.

V usage is TRBV3-1 and J usage is TRBJ2-7; no clear D. Trimming removed 1 base at V and 0 bases at J, with 7 bases between. This CDR3 has 14 residues. Germline CDR1 reads LGHDT; CDR2 reads YNNKEL (reference sequence). CDR3 sequence: CASSQVSSSYEQYF. In DNA, the CDR3 is TGTGCCAGCAGCCAAGTCTCGAGCTCCTACGAGCAGTACTTC.

This chain connects TRBV7-3 to TRBJ2-2; D may be TRBD1 or TRBD2 (5 bases each). The CDR3 contains 15 residues. V shed 5 bases and J shed 5 bases, with 15 bases lying between them. Germline values: CDR1 SGHTA, CDR2 FQGTGA. The CDR3 DNA follows: TGTGCCAGCAGCGTTTGGGGGTCGGAGACCGGGGAGCTGTTTTTT. This sequence encodes CASSVWGSETGELFF.

The V and J genes are TRBV28 and TRBJ2-7; D may be TRBD2 (5 bases). Germline CDR1 reads MDHEN; CDR2 reads SYDVKM. Trimming shortened V by 4 bases and J by 3 bases, and 16 bases separated the two germline ends. The length of the CDR3 is 15 residues. This CDR3 is CASSSTSRTRYEQYF. For the CDR3, the DNA is TGTGCCAGCAGTTCTACCTCCAGGACTCGCTACGAGCAGTACTTC.

In its sample, this clonotype was seen many times. This sequence joins TRBV20-1 and TRBJ1-1, with 8 positions matching TRBD1. V dropped 3 bases and J dropped 0; count of bases not matched to a gene: 6. This CDR3 is 15 amino acids long. Germline assignment: CDR1 DFQATT and CDR2 SNEGSKA (reference sequence). CDR3 region: CSARLQGAMNTEAFF. The CDR3 DNA reads as TGCAGTGCTAGGTTGCAGGGGGCGATGAACACTGAAGCTTTCTTT.

This clonotype was recorded many times. The V call is TRBV3-1, the J call TRBJ2-1; the match to TRBD2 covers 11 bases. Germline CDR1 and CDR2: LGHDT and YNNKEL (reference sequence). The trim removed 4 bases at V and 7 bases at J, leaving 15 bases unmatched. The CDR3 is made up of 18 amino acids. The CDR3 nucleotides read TGTGCCAGCAGCCTAGCGGGAGGGCCTAGCGGCGGTTGGAATGAGCAGTTCTTC. Its protein product is CASSLAGGPSGGWNEQFF.

Regarding this clonotype: This may arise from a read error, as a much more abundant clone is one base away. The chain is built from TRBV28 and TRBJ2-2, with a possible D match to TRBD1 (5 bases). This CDR3 comprises 11 residues. Germline lookup yields CDR1 MDHEN and CDR2 SYDVKM. DNA of the CDR3: TGTGCCGGCAGGGAAACCGGGGAGCTGTTTTTT. Translated, it gives CAGRETGELFF.

On this clonotype: A read error may explain this, as a much larger clone is one base away. This chain joins TRBV7-9 and TRBJ2-7; no clear D. V lost 5 bases and J 7 bases, leaving 15 bases between the germline ends. CDR3 length: 13 residues. CDR1 SEHNR and CDR2 FQNEAQ come from the germline V gene (reference sequence). Here the CDR3 DNA reads TGTGCCAGCAGCCCTCCGTCGAGGTATGAGCAGTACTTC. Protein sequence: CASSPPSRYEQYF.

This clonotype was observed many times. The chain is built from TRBV28 and TRBJ1-2; 10 nucleotides agree with TRBD1. The CDR3 length is 14 residues. CDR1 is MDHEN and CDR2 is SYDVKM in the germline V gene. V gave up 5 bases and J gave up 10 bases; unmatched junction bases: 10. The CDR3 sequence is CASSTAGTGAVYTF. Written as DNA, the CDR3 is TGTGCCAGCAGTACGGCCGGGACAGGGGCCGTCTACACCTTC.

This clonotype occurred many times. Given the absence of the conserved phenylalanine or tryptophan at the CDR3 end, a read error is likely. It is unclear where the CDR3 begins or ends on the DNA, so no DNA is shown, and the CDR3 is as TCRdb lists it. J is TRBJ2-5 and V is TRBV5-5; the table assigns TRBD2, which was not confirmed against the DNA. Germline CDR1 is SGHKS and CDR2 is YYEKEE (reference sequence). The length of the CDR3 is 15 amino acids, counting both ends. CDR3 sequence: CASSSLDAIEETQYV.

The chain links TRBV27 to TRBJ2-7; no definite D call. This CDR3 region has 13 residues. CDR1 MNHEY and CDR2 SMNVEV come from the germline V gene (reference sequence). V lost 3 bases and J lost 6, with 12 bases in between. Written as DNA, the CDR3 is TGTGCCAGCAGTTTCTCTGGGTTCTCCGAGCAGTACTTC. Its translation is CASSFSGFSEQYF.

This clonotype was counted ten times or more. The chain combines TRBV28 with TRBJ2-7; 7 bases line up with TRBD1. The V gene end was trimmed by 0 bases and the J gene end by 2 bases; junction bases not matched to a gene: 7. This CDR3 has 16 amino acids. CDR1 MDHEN and CDR2 SYDVKM come from the germline V gene. In DNA form, the CDR3 reads TGTGCCAGCAGTTTATGGGGGACAGAAATAGCCTACGAGCAGTACTTC. Its protein is CASSLWGTEIAYEQYF.

This clonotype came up many times. The chain couples TRBV28 to TRBJ2-7; no firm D call. Trimming pared 7 bases from V and 7 bases from J, leaving 20 bases between. Germline V gene data show CDR1 as MDHEN and CDR2 as SYDVKM. The CDR3 sequence is 14 residues long. The CDR3 loop is CASTPGHAVGEQYF. CDR3 DNA: TGTGCCAGCACCCCGGGTCACGCAGTTGGGGAGCAGTACTTC. Supplemented by reference TRBV28 and TRBJ2-7, the full variable domain reads DVKVTQSSRYLVKRTGEKVFLECVQDMDHENMFWYRQDPGLGLRLIYFSYDVKMKEKGDIPEGYSVSREKKERFSLILESASTNQTSMYLCASTPGHAVGEQYFGPGTRLTVT.

There are many counts of this clonotype. This chain uses TRBV11-2 with TRBJ2-7, with D possibly being TRBD1 (6 bases). The CDR3 extends over 13 amino acids. The V end lost 5 bases, the J end lost 2 bases, and 10 bases lay between the germline ends. From germline, CDR1 is SGHAT and CDR2 FQNNGV. CDR3 in DNA: TGTGCCAGCAGCCCCGGGACAACCTACGAGCAGTACTTC. Translated, it gives CASSPGTTYEQYF.

This clonotype was found many times. The chain uses TRBV2 and TRBJ1-2, with D possibly TRBD1 on 5 matching bases. In germline, CDR1 is SNHLY, CDR2 FYNNEI. The V gene lost 4 bases and the J gene lost 4 bases, with 13 bases spanning the gap. The CDR3 has 14 amino acids. CDR3 residues: CASSGQGHSYGYTF. In DNA form, the CDR3 reads TGTGCCAGCAGTGGGCAAGGACATTCCTATGGCTACACCTTC.

This clonotype was found many times. J is TRBJ2-7 and V is TRBV28; tentative D call: TRBD2 (5 bases). V lost 6 bases, J lost 3 bases, and 15 bases lay in between. CDR3 length: 14 amino acids. CDR1 and CDR2 (germline): MDHEN, SYDVKM. The CDR3 here is CASRGPRGYYEQYF. The CDR3 nucleotides are TGTGCCAGCAGAGGGCCTCGGGGATACTACGAGCAGTACTTC.

This clonotype was seen ten or more times. The chain employs TRBV7-3 and TRBJ2-2; D gene uncertain. This CDR3 has 15 residues. Deletions cut 2 bases from V and 5 bases from J, with 12 bases between. CDR1 is SGHTA and CDR2 is FQGTGA in the germline V gene. DNA of the CDR3: TGTGCCAGCAGCTTAGACGGAACCGAAACCGGGGAGCTGTTTTTT. Its translation: CASSLDGTETGELFF.

The chain joins TRBV28 to TRBJ2-7; D possibly corresponds to TRBD2 (6 bases). This CDR3 has 14 residues. Germline CDR1 and CDR2: MDHEN and SYDVKM. V lost 5 bases and J lost 6, with 17 bases in between. The CDR3: CASSTWTTGSEQYF. In DNA, the CDR3 is TGTGCCAGCAGTACCTGGACCACCGGGAGCGAGCAGTACTTC.

The chain combines TRBV7-9 with TRBJ2-1, with TRBD2 matching 9 bases. The germline CDR1 and CDR2 sequences are SEHNR and FQNEAQ (reference sequence). Unmatched junction bases numbered 8, after V lost 6 bases and J lost 2 bases. CDR3 length: 16 residues. The CDR3 spells CASSTASGAPYNEQFF. The CDR3 coding sequence is TGTGCCAGCAGTACGGCTAGCGGGGCCCCCTACAATGAGCAGTTCTTC.

The chain is built from TRBV6-1 and TRBJ1-3, with 10 bases identical to TRBD1. V lost 7 bases and J lost 0; bases outside the gene matches: 3. Germline assignment: CDR1 MNHNS and CDR2 SASEGT. The CDR3 length is 15 residues. The CDR3 nucleotides read TGTGCCAGCAACCGGGACAGGGGCTCTGGAAACACCATATATTTT. The encoded protein is CASNRDRGSGNTIYF.